A selection of T cell receptor beta chains follows, all from one sample in a study of CD8 T cells in ankylosing spondylitis. TCRdb called the 5' RACE reads again in MiXCR, with one record for every CDR3 protein. Of 300,000 to 350,000 distinct CDR3 sequences listed, approximately 14% are singletons. Material for sequencing was blood, either unsorted or a sorted T cell fraction (not recorded which). These TCRs come from a male donor with ankylosing spondylitis or in good health (not recorded which). Both conserved end residues are part of each CDR3. The D gene is left open where the match is weak. Rows may omit the clone size; those that give it use once, few, many or a size class.

J,length,size,D,V,DNA,CDR3
TRBJ2-2,12,NA,NA,TRBV6-5,TGTATAGCGACTTCGAACACCGGGGAGCTGTTTTTT,CIATSNTGELFF
TRBJ1-1,14,NA,NA,TRBV6-5,TGTGCCAGCAGTTACTCGAGGTCAGAACTTGAAGCTTTCTTT,CASSYSRSELEAFF
TRBJ1-4,14,many,NA,TRBV5-1,TGCGCCAGCAGCTTGGCCCCGCGGGGTGAAAAACTGTTTTTT,CASSLAPRGEKLFF
TRBJ2-1,17,many,NA,TRBV5-1,TGCGCCAGCAGCCGGGGGGGACAGACGTCGTTCTACAATGAGCAGTTCTTC,CASSRGGQTSFYNEQFF
TRBJ1-1,16,few,NA,TRBV6-5,TGTGCCAGCAGTTCTACCCGGGGGGCAGAGAACACTGAAGCTTTCTTT,CASSSTRGAENTEAFF
TRBJ1-1,13,few,NA,TRBV20-1,TGCAGTGCTAGAGCAGACATGAACACTGAAGCTTTCTTT,CSARADMNTEAFF
TRBJ1-1,18,many,NA,TRBV7-8,TGTGCCAGCAGCTCTACTTGGGTACGGGAGATCATGAACACTGAAGCTTTCTTT,CASSSTWVREIMNTEAFF
TRBJ2-1,15,NA,NA,TRBV12-3/TRBV12-4,TGTGCCAGCAGTTTAAAGGGGTCGGGGGCGAATGAGCAGTTCTTC,CASSLKGSGANEQFF
TRBJ1-5,15,few,TRBD1,TRBV7-9,TGTGCCAGCAGCCTATGGACAGGGCGCAATCAGCCCCAGCATTTT,CASSLWTGRNQPQHF
TRBJ1-1,12,NA,NA,TRBV3-1,TGTGCCAGCAGCCATCCCCTCTTCCTCGCTTTCTTT,CASSHPLFLAFF
TRBJ2-1,15,NA,TRBD2,TRBV20-1,TGCAGTGCGAAAGGGACTAGCGGAGCTTACAATGAGCAGTTCTTC,CSAKGTSGAYNEQFF
TRBJ1-6,14,NA,TRBD1,TRBV6-1,TGTGCCAGCAGATCGACAGGGGAACAGTCACCCCTCCACTTT,CASRSTGEQSPLHF
TRBJ2-1,17,few,TRBD2,TRBV7-2,TGTGCCAGCAGCTTTGTGGTAGCGGGACGTTCACGCAATGAGCAGTTCTTC,CASSFVVAGRSRNEQFF
TRBJ2-7,14,NA,TRBD1,TRBV20-1,TGCAGTGCTACTTCCGGGACAGGGCTTGAGGAGCAGTACTTC,CSATSGTGLEEQYF
TRBJ1-1,14,NA,NA,TRBV20-1,TGCAGTGCTAGAGATACCCGGGGCAACACTGAAGCTTTCTTT,CSARDTRGNTEAFF
TRBJ2-1,13,NA,NA,TRBV11-2,TGTGCCAGCAGCTATCAGCCCACGCGGGAGCAGTTCTTC,CASSYQPTREQFF
TRBJ1-2,15,few,NA,TRBV12-3/TRBV12-4,TGTGCCAGCAGTTTAAGGGCGACAATTGGATACGGCTACACCTTC,CASSLRATIGYGYTF
TRBJ1-1,13,many,NA,TRBV12-3/TRBV12-4,TGTGCCAGCAGGAATACAGGGAACACTGAAGCTTTCTTT,CASRNTGNTEAFF
TRBJ1-2,13,many,TRBD1,TRBV12-3/TRBV12-4,TGTGCCAGCAGTCTAGACAGGGTGTATGGCTACACCTTC,CASSLDRVYGYTF
TRBJ2-7,13,few,NA,TRBV12-3/TRBV12-4,TGTGCCAGCAGTTTATACGGGGTTCTCGAGCAGTACTTC,CASSLYGVLEQYF
TRBJ2-3,16,NA,TRBD2,TRBV7-2,TGTGCCAGCAGCTGGGGGGCGGGGGGTCGCACAGATACGCAGTATTTT,CASSWGAGGRTDTQYF
TRBJ1-5,15,few,TRBD1,TRBV5-6,TGTGCCAGCAGCCTAACAGGGGGCTACTTTCAGCCCCAGCATTTT,CASSLTGGYFQPQHF
TRBJ2-3,18,few,TRBD2,TRBV4-2,TGTGCCAGCAGCCAAGATCGAGAGCGGGGGGCTCTCACAGATACGCAGTATTTT,CASSQDRERGALTDTQYF
TRBJ2-3,15,few,TRBD2,TRBV20-1,TGCAGTGCTAGTTCGACTAGCGGGACGACAGATACGCAGTATTTT,CSASSTSGTTDTQYF
TRBJ2-3,14,NA,TRBD2,TRBV10-3,TGTGCCATCAGTCTAGCGGCCCCTTCGGATACGCAGTATTTT,CAISLAAPSDTQYF
TRBJ1-1,13,NA,NA,TRBV2,TGTGCCAGCAGTGGGCACTTGAACACTGAAGCTTTCTTT,CASSGHLNTEAFF
TRBJ2-2,12,NA,NA,TRBV5-1,TGCGCCAGCGGACAGAGGACCGGGGAGCTGTTTTTT,CASGQRTGELFF
TRBJ1-1,14,NA,TRBD1,TRBV12-3/TRBV12-4,TGTGCCAGCAGACCCTCAGGGGGCTACACTGAAGCTTTCTTT,CASRPSGGYTEAFF
TRBJ1-4,15,few,NA,TRBV5-1,TGCGCCAGCAGCTTCCGGGGGCTCACGAATGAAAAACTGTTTTTT,CASSFRGLTNEKLFF
TRBJ2-7,11,few,NA,TRBV30,TGTGCCTGGGGTAATTTATACGAGCAGTACTTC,CAWGNLYEQYF
TRBJ2-5,13,NA,TRBD1,TRBV7-9,TGTGCCAGCAGCTTACCAGGGGGAAAGACCCAGTACTTC,CASSLPGGKTQYF
TRBJ1-2,14,NA,TRBD1,TRBV20-1,TGCAGTGCCCTTTCCGGGACAGGGAACTATGGCTACACCTTC,CSALSGTGNYGYTF
TRBJ1-1,16,NA,TRBD1,TRBV18,TGTGCCAGCTCACCTCGTGACAGGGCTGTGTTGACTGAAGCTTTCTTT,CASSPRDRAVLTEAFF
TRBJ2-7,12,NA,NA,TRBV9,TGTGCCAGCAGCGTAGACAGGGACGAGCAGTACTTC,CASSVDRDEQYF
TRBJ1-1,15,NA,TRBD1,TRBV3-1,TGTGCCAGCCGACAGGGGATTAACATGAACACTGAAGCTTTCTTT,CASRQGINMNTEAFF
TRBJ2-2,12,few,NA,TRBV6-5,TGTGCCAGCAGTTACACTACCGGGGAGCTGTTTTTT,CASSYTTGELFF
TRBJ1-4,16,few,NA,TRBV6-5,TGTGCCAGCAGTTATGCCCCCTTAGATACAGGAGAAAAACTGTTTTTT,CASSYAPLDTGEKLFF
TRBJ2-2,13,NA,NA,TRBV10-3,TGTGCCATCAGCTTGGACACTACCGGGGAGCTGTTTTTT,CAISLDTTGELFF
TRBJ1-1,13,few,NA,TRBV4-1,TGCGCCAGCAGCCAAATACACATCTCTGAAGCTTTCTTT,CASSQIHISEAFF
TRBJ2-7,15,few,NA,TRBV7-2,TGTGCCAGCAGCTTAGACAGGGGGGGGTCCTACGAGCAGTACTTC,CASSLDRGGSYEQYF
TRBJ1-5,13,few,TRBD1,TRBV10-3,TGTGCCATCAGTGGGACAGGGGAGGGGTCCCAGCATTTT,CAISGTGEGSQHF
TRBJ2-5,14,NA,NA,TRBV7-7,TGTGCCAGCAGCTCAACTACAGGGTTCGAGACCCAGTACTTC,CASSSTTGFETQYF
TRBJ1-4,14,many,NA,TRBV5-1,TGCGCCAGCAGCTACCAGGGAGCAGGCGAAAAACTGTTTTTT,CASSYQGAGEKLFF
TRBJ1-1,14,few,NA,TRBV7-2,TGTGCCAGCAGCTTACTACCCATGAACACTGAAGCTTTCTTT,CASSLLPMNTEAFF
TRBJ2-3,14,NA,NA,TRBV24-1,TGTGCCACCTCGATTGGGGGCCCCACAGATACGCAGTATTTT,CATSIGGPTDTQYF
TRBJ2-7,15,NA,TRBD1,TRBV2,TGTGCCAGCAGCCCTAGGACAGGGTTAGGCTACGAGCAGTACTTC,CASSPRTGLGYEQYF
TRBJ2-7,14,once,TRBD2,TRBV7-9,TGTGCCAGCAGCCGGACTAGCGGTTTAAGCGAGCAGTACTTC,CASSRTSGLSEQYF
TRBJ2-7,15,NA,TRBD2,TRBV6-5,TGTGCCAGCAGTTCGGTAGCGGGAGGGGGCTACGAGCAGTACTTC,CASSSVAGGGYEQYF
TRBJ2-7,13,NA,TRBD2,TRBV10-2,TGCGCCAGTGCAGCGGGGGGGACCTACGAGCAGTACTTC,CASAAGGTYEQYF
TRBJ1-1,15,few,NA,TRBV12-3/TRBV12-4,TGTGCCAGCAGTGCCCCCTCGGGGGATGTGAGAAAAGCTTTCTTT,CASSAPSGDVRKAFF
TRBJ1-4,14,few,NA,TRBV12-3/TRBV12-4,TGTGCCAGCAGTTTAGCCCTACTGGGGGGAAAACTGTTTTTT,CASSLALLGGKLFF